A single sample is the source of the 20 T cell receptor beta chains below, sequenced in a study of blood T cells in healthy people across ages. Then a second PCR, running roughly 7 to 12 cycles, was carried out with a sample-barcoded 5' primer and a J-beta primer mix. TCRdb processed the 5' RACE reads anew with MiXCR; each CDR3 protein has one entry. The sample carries 1.5 million to 2 million distinct CDR3 sequences, 25% to 30% recorded once. Sequenced sample: blood. These receptor sequences come from a woman in her thirties in good health.

This clonotype was counted a few times. The V and J genes are TRBV29-1 and TRBJ2-7, with TRBD2 as a possible D gene (5 bases). V was cut by 0 bases and J by 0 bases, with 18 bases left in between. Germline-derived CDR1 and CDR2 are SQVTM and ANQGSEA. CDR3 length: 17 residues. The CDR3 sequence is CSVEDRYKGRGSYEQYF. The DNA for the CDR3 is TGCAGCGTTGAAGACCGATACAAAGGCCGGGGCTCCTACGAGCAGTACTTC.

Remarks on this clonotype: One end of the junction varies from germline; a read error may be responsible. V gene TRBV7-2 combines with J gene TRBJ2-5; D is undetermined. Germline V lookup: CDR1 SGHTA, CDR2 FQGNSA. This CDR3 spans 11 amino acids. In DNA, the CDR3 is TGCACCAGCAGCCGGACGGAGACCCAGTACTTC. It is translated as CTSSRTETQYF.

A single count supports this clonotype. The V gene is TRBV5-1, the J gene TRBJ2-7; 9 bases line up with TRBD1. The CDR3 covers 15 residues. Germline lookup yields CDR1 SGHRS and CDR2 YFSETQ. J gave up 1 base and V 4 bases, and 6 bases lay outside the gene matches. The CDR3 coding sequence is TGCGCCAGCAGCAGATCGACAGGGGGTTCCTACGAGCAGTACTTC. It encodes CASSRSTGGSYEQYF.

This clonotype has at least ten counts. This chain joins TRBV20-1 and TRBJ2-7; possible D gene TRBD1, 5 bases. The CDR3 has 18 amino acids. Trimming removed 0 bases at V and 1 base at J, with 22 bases between. Germline assignment: CDR1 DFQATT and CDR2 SNEGSKA (reference sequence). CDR3 amino acids: CSARDQGDPSQRSYEQYF. The CDR3, as DNA: TGCAGTGCTAGAGATCAGGGCGATCCCTCCCAACGATCCTACGAGCAGTACTTC.

This clonotype was counted many times. The rearrangement links TRBV29-1 to TRBJ2-5; a weak D match, TRBD2 (6 bases). In germline, CDR1 is SQVTM, CDR2 ANQGSEA. The CDR3 is 14 residues long. V dropped 6 bases and J dropped 5 bases, with 19 bases sitting between them. CDR3 in DNA: TGCAGCGTCCGGGGAGGCGGGACCCAGGAGACCCAGTACTTC. It translates to CSVRGGGTQETQYF.

A remark on this clonotype: A much bigger clone sits one base away, suggesting this may be a read error. The rearrangement links TRBV29-1 to TRBJ2-1; D is uncertain. In germline, CDR1 is SQVTM, CDR2 ANQGSEA. This CDR3 comprises 13 residues. The CDR3 protein is CSARVASCNEQFF. The CDR3 region has the DNA TGCAGCGCCCGGGTGGCCTCCTGCAATGAGCAGTTCTTC.

This clonotype was counted between two and nine times. This chain uses TRBV10-3 with TRBJ2-2, with no clear D. Germline assignment: CDR1 ENHRY and CDR2 SYGVKD. Trimming took off 7 bases at V and 6 bases at J, with 9 bases between the two ends. CDR3 length equals 12 residues. The CDR3 DNA reads as TGTGCCATCAAAAACCCGGCCGGGGAGCTGTTTTTT. This translates into CAIKNPAGELFF.

This chain uses TRBV5-1 with TRBJ2-6, with D maybe TRBD2 (6 bases). This CDR3 is built from 17 residues. From germline, CDR1 is SGHRS and CDR2 YFSETQ. V shed 4 bases and J shed 4 bases, with 18 bases lying between them. The DNA of the CDR3 is TGCGCCAGCAGCCCCCTGGGAGGCCTAGCCGGGGCCAACGTCCTGACTTTC. It encodes CASSPLGGLAGANVLTF.

The count of this clonotype is one. This chain connects TRBV9 to TRBJ2-2; tentatively, D is TRBD2 (5 bases). The germline CDR1 and CDR2 sequences are SGDLS and YYNGEE. The CDR3 consists of 16 residues. V was shortened by 0 bases and J by 5 bases, with 14 bases between the two germline ends. CDR3 coding DNA: TGTGCCAGCAGCGTAGGCCCACTAGTAGGTACCGGGGAGCTGTTTTTT. Protein sequence: CASSVGPLVGTGELFF.

The chain's CDR3 is CASSPNRQGGGDTQYF. The DNA for the CDR3 is TGTGCCAGCAGCCCGAATCGACAGGGAGGTGGAGATACGCAGTATTTT. The chain uses TRBV5-4 and TRBJ2-3; possibly TRBD1 for D (7 bases). This CDR3 region has 16 residues. Germline V CDR1 and CDR2: SGHNT, YYREEE (reference sequence). V was trimmed by 4 bases and J by 5 bases, leaving 20 bases between them.

V gene TRBV30 combines with J gene TRBJ2-1; D is undetermined. Between the trimmed V and J ends, which lost 7 bases and 6 bases, there was a span of 16 bases. Germline V gene data show CDR1 as GTSNPN and CDR2 as SVGIG (reference sequence). CDR3 length equals 13 residues. In nucleotides, the CDR3 is TGTGCCTCTGCACGGCGGAGTCCCAATGAGCAGTTCTTC. It encodes CASARRSPNEQFF.

In its sample, this clonotype was seen many times. This chain connects TRBV4-1 to TRBJ2-5; D is unclear. There are 16 residues in the CDR3. From germline, CDR1 is MGHRA and CDR2 YSYEKL. V was trimmed by 0 bases and J by 0 bases, leaving 11 bases between them. The DNA of the CDR3 is TGCGCCAGCAGCCAAGATTTGCGGCGGAACCAAGAGACCCAGTACTTC. It translates to CASSQDLRRNQETQYF.

This chain joins TRBV3-1 and TRBJ2-2; D might be TRBD1 (5 bases). Germline V lookup: CDR1 LGHDT, CDR2 YNNKEL (reference sequence). V shed 1 base and J shed 10 bases, with 19 bases lying between them. This CDR3 comprises 16 residues. CDR3 nucleotides: TGTGCCAGCAGCCAAGCGATGGACAAAAGACGGACGGAGCTGTTTTTT. It specifies CASSQAMDKRRTELFF. Filled out from reference TRBV3-1 and TRBJ2-2, the complete variable domain reads DTAVSQTPKYLVTQMGNDKSIKCEQNLGHDTMYWYKQDSKKFLKIMFSYNNKELIINETVPNRFSPKSPDKAHLNLHINSLELGDSAVYFCASSQAMDKRRTELFFGEGSRLTVL.

Note on this clonotype: A read error is possible here, since a much larger clone lies one base away. This chain's CDR3 is CASRPGKIRQETQYF. The CDR3 DNA reads TGTGCCAGCAGACCGGGAAAAATACGCCAAGAGACCCAGTACTTC. V and J are TRBV12-3 or TRBV12-4 and TRBJ2-4, with D tentatively TRBD2 (5 bases). The better agreement between TRBJ2-5 and the DNA end casts doubt on the J call. There are 15 residues in the CDR3.

With respect to this clonotype: A read error may be the cause here, since a much bigger clone is one base away. The V gene is TRBV20-1, the J gene TRBJ2-1; weak D call: TRBD1 (5 bases). Germline CDR1 is DFQATT and CDR2 is SNEGSKA (reference sequence). The CDR3 extends over 13 amino acids. Trimming took 0 bases from V and 14 from J, leaving 17 bases between them. This chain's CDR3 is CSARDAAGSGKFF. The CDR3 DNA reads as TGCAGTGCTAGAGACGCCGCCGGGTCAGGGAAGTTCTTC.

The chain combines TRBV6-2 or TRBV6-3 with TRBJ2-3; 7 nucleotides align to TRBD2. This CDR3 comprises 15 residues. Germline V gene sequence: CDR1 MNHEY, CDR2 SVGEGT. Germline trimming cut 6 bases from V and 2 bases from J; bases unmatched to any gene: 8. The CDR3 loop reads CASRQLAQDTDTQYF. The CDR3 nucleotides are TGTGCCAGCAGGCAACTAGCGCAAGACACAGATACGCAGTATTTT.

This clonotype was recorded a few times. The chain is built from TRBV18 and TRBJ2-5, with 7 bases lining up with TRBD1. The CDR3 contains 18 residues. Germline V CDR1 and CDR2: KGHSH, LQKENI. Unmatched junction bases numbered 23, after V lost 6 bases and J lost 7 bases. CDR3: CASSFSSDRIIRAATQYF. Written as DNA, the CDR3 is TGTGCCAGCTCCTTCAGTTCGGACAGGATTATTCGTGCTGCGACCCAGTACTTC.

This clonotype has a count of ten or more. V gene TRBV4-3 combines with J gene TRBJ2-5; 7 positions match TRBD1. This CDR3 has 15 residues. Per the germline V gene, CDR1 is LGHNA and CDR2 is YSLEER. The V gene end was trimmed by 0 bases and the J gene end by 5 bases; junction bases not matched to a gene: 6. The DNA for the CDR3 is TGCGCCAGCAGCCAAGAAGGGGCCAGGGGGGAGACCCAGTACTTC. It specifies CASSQEGARGETQYF.

This clonotype was picked up a small number of times. This rearrangement joins TRBV27 to TRBJ2-7; TRBD2 agrees at 7 bases. The V and J ends lost 2 bases and 0 bases, in that order; junction bases with no gene match: 13. The CDR3 has 18 amino acids. Germline lookup yields CDR1 MNHEY and CDR2 SMNVEV (reference sequence). The CDR3 DNA follows: TGTGCCAGCAGTTTAAAATCCCCGACTAGCTCCATCTCCTACGAGCAGTACTTC. Residues: CASSLKSPTSSISYEQYF.

The rearrangement links TRBV6-6 to TRBJ2-3; TRBD2 agrees at 8 bases. Germline loops: CDR1 MNHNY, CDR2 SVGAGI (reference sequence). J lost 7 bases, V lost 2 bases, and 5 bases had no gene match. This CDR3 comprises 14 residues. The CDR3 here is CASSYQRELNTQYF. CDR3 nucleotides: TGTGCCAGCAGTTACCAGCGGGAGCTGAATACGCAGTATTTT.